The 3 T cell receptor beta chains given below trace back to one sample, sequenced in a study of blood T cell repertoires in COVID-19. Some clones are missing from TCRdb's copy, which holds only in-frame ones; the method was immunoSEQ multiplex PCR. The sample has about 300,000 clones, about 87% seen once; the top ten hold over 1%. The specimen sequenced was peripheral blood. The receptors were gathered from a man aged 65-85 years with acute or convalescent COVID-19.

The rearrangement uses TRBV11-2 and TRBJ2-1; possible D gene TRBD1, 5 bases. This CDR3 comprises 12 residues. V was clipped by 4 bases and J by 15 bases, with 16 bases between them. The V gene's germline CDR1 is SGHAT and CDR2 FQNNGV. CDR3 in DNA: TGTGCCAGCAGCTCGACACAAGGGGCTTTGTTCTTC. This encodes CASSSTQGALFF.

This clone was counted between two and nine times. The chain is built from TRBV27 and TRBJ2-7, with 7 bases that match TRBD2. The germline V gene encodes CDR1 MNHEY and CDR2 SMNVEV (reference sequence). CDR3 size: 15 residues. Trimming cost V 6 bases and J 1 base; bases outside gene matches: 9. The CDR3 region is CASRERLASSYEQYF. The CDR3 DNA reads TGTGCCAGCAGGGAACGACTAGCTAGTTCCTACGAGCAGTACTTC.

The sample holds one count of this clone. The gene calls are TRBV2 and TRBJ1-2; the match to TRBD1 covers 9 bases. V lost 6 bases and J lost 7; bases outside the gene matches: 12. CDR1 and CDR2 from the germline V gene are SNHLY and FYNNEI. The CDR3 sequence is 15 residues long. The chain's CDR3 is CASRSSGTGSGGYTF. CDR3 coding DNA: TGTGCCAGCAGATCGTCCGGGACAGGGTCGGGTGGCTACACCTTC.